Following are 27 T cell receptor beta chains from one sample sequenced in a study of Ad26.COV2.S vaccination and SARS-CoV-2 variants. Indicated treatment: some 20 received Ad26.COV2.S at low or high dose, single or two shots; about five received placebo; per-sample allocation not given. Specimens were obtained on day 63 following the first vaccine or placebo injection. Assay used: immunoSEQ multiplex PCR; TCRdb lists only in-frame clones, some missing. The table has over 450,000 clones, 70% to 90% seen once. The sequencing here drew on peripheral blood, taken in a trial of Ad26.COV2.S vaccine versus placebo. All receptors derive from a person between 18 and 60 years old who received the Ad26.COV2.S COVID-19 vaccine or a placebo.

The chain employs TRBV7-2 and TRBJ2-2; unclear D gene. The CDR3 contains 14 residues. The germline gives CDR1 SGHTA, CDR2 FQGNSA. Trimming removed 5 bases from V and 5 bases from J, with 12 bases in between. CDR3 sequence reads: CASSVSRLTGELFF. The CDR3 region has the DNA TGTGCCAGCAGCGTCTCTAGGCTAACCGGGGAGCTGTTTTTT. Full variable domain (missing parts from reference TRBV7-2 and TRBJ2-2): GAGVSQSPSNKVTEKGKDVELRCDPISGHTALYWYRQSLGQGLEFLIYFQGNSAPDKSGLPSDRFSAERTGGSVSTLTIQRTQQEDSAVYLCASSVSRLTGELFFGEGSRLTVL.

The chain links TRBV6-2 or TRBV6-3 to TRBJ1-1; D call uncertain. Deletions cut 5 bases from V and 0 bases from J, with 4 bases between. The CDR3 extends over 12 amino acids. Germline values: CDR1 MNHEY, CDR2 SVGEGT. In DNA, the CDR3 is TGTGCCAGCAGTCTAGTGAACACTGAAGCTTTCTTT. Its protein is CASSLVNTEAFF.

The sample holds a few counts of this clone. The chain has TRBV3-1 (or the pseudogene TRBV3-2) and TRBJ1-5; no firm D call. This CDR3 spans 12 amino acids. Per the germline V gene, CDR1 is LGHDT and CDR2 is YNNKEL (reference sequence). Trimming removed 1 base at V and 6 bases at J, with 4 bases between. CDR3 nucleotides: TGTGCCAGCAGCCAAGGGGTTCAGCCCCAGCATTTT. Translating it yields CASSQGVQPQHF.

The chain employs TRBV24-1 and TRBJ2-3, with 7 positions matching TRBD1. The CDR3 has 16 amino acids. CDR1 and CDR2 (germline): KGHDR, SFDVKD. V dropped 9 bases and J dropped 0; count of bases not matched to a gene: 11. The CDR3, as DNA: TGTGCCACCGCAGCCACAGACAGGGCAAGCACAGATACGCAGTATTTT. Protein sequence: CATAATDRASTDTQYF.

The chain has TRBV2 and TRBJ2-1; 9 nucleotides line up with TRBD2. The junction had 3 bases not matched to a gene; V was cut back by 6 bases and J by 0 bases. CDR1 is SNHLY and CDR2 is FYNNEI in the germline V gene. This CDR3 is 15 amino acids long. The CDR3 DNA reads as TGTGCCAGCAGGGGCGGGGGGGCCTCCTACAATGAGCAGTTCTTC. This codes for CASRGGGASYNEQFF.

The genes are TRBV5-1 and TRBJ1-4; 8 bases fit TRBD1. CDR1 is SGHRS and CDR2 is YFSETQ in the germline V gene. V lost 3 bases and J lost 8; bases outside the gene matches: 6. The CDR3 runs 14 residues. CDR3: CASSYGQGFEKLFF. CDR3 DNA: TGCGCCAGCAGCTACGGACAGGGTTTCGAAAAACTGTTTTTT.

The chain's CDR3 is CSVGWGNEQFF. The DNA for the CDR3 is TGCAGCGTTGGCTGGGGTAATGAGCAGTTCTTC. The rearrangement joins TRBV29-1 to TRBJ2-1; no firm D call. Germline values: CDR1 SQVTM, CDR2 ANQGSEA. The CDR3 extends over 11 amino acids. Trimming shortened V by 4 bases and J by 7 bases, and 8 bases separated the two germline ends.

V is TRBV2 and J is TRBJ1-2; D unresolved. Trimming removed 3 bases from V and 1 base from J, with 9 bases in between. There are 14 residues in the CDR3. Germline-derived CDR1 and CDR2 are SNHLY and FYNNEI. Here the CDR3 reads CASSDLSVNYGYTF. The DNA for the CDR3 is TGTGCCAGCAGTGACCTATCAGTTAACTATGGCTACACCTTC.

This clone was found a few times. The rearrangement links TRBV12-3 or TRBV12-4 to TRBJ2-2; 9 bases are a match to TRBD2. This CDR3 has 13 amino acids. CDR3 residues: CASGRTNTGELFF. In DNA form, the CDR3 reads TGTGCTAGCGGGAGAACGAACACCGGGGAGCTGTTTTTT.

The chain employs TRBV7-2 and TRBJ2-2; no clear D gene. The CDR3 length is 13 residues. Per germline, CDR1 SGHTA and CDR2 FQGNSA. Between the trimmed V and J ends, which lost 1 base and 6 bases, there was a span of 6 bases. DNA of the CDR3: TGTGCCAGCAGCTTAGTCAGGTCCGGGGAGCTGTTTTTT. Translating it yields CASSLVRSGELFF.

V is TRBV2 and J is TRBJ1-2; D is unresolved. CDR3 length equals 13 residues. CDR1 and CDR2 from the germline V gene are SNHLY and FYNNEI. The V gene lost 1 base and the J gene lost 2 bases, with 5 bases spanning the gap. DNA for the CDR3: TGTGCCAGCAGTGAAGTGGCCAACTATGGCTACACCTTC. The encoded protein is CASSEVANYGYTF. Supplemented by reference TRBV2 and TRBJ1-2, the full variable domain reads EPEVTQTPSHQVTQMGQEVILRCVPISNHLYFYWYRQILGQKVEFLVSFYNNEISEKSEIFDDQFSVERPDGSNFTLKIRSTKLEDSAMYFCASSEVANYGYTFGSGTRLTVV.

This sequence joins TRBV30 and TRBJ2-1; weak D call: TRBD1 (6 bases). V was cut by 2 bases and J by 8 bases, with 10 bases left in between. The CDR3 has 12 amino acids. Germline assignment: CDR1 GTSNPN and CDR2 SVGIG (reference sequence). The CDR3 coding sequence is TGTGCCTGGAGTAAACAGGGTTATGAGCAGTTCTTC. This gives the protein CAWSKQGYEQFF.

The V call is TRBV6-5, the J call TRBJ2-7; possibly TRBD1 for D (6 bases). V lost 7 bases to trimming and J lost 3 bases, with 16 bases between them. There are 14 residues in the CDR3. In germline, CDR1 is MNHEY, CDR2 SVGAGI. In nucleotides, the CDR3 is TGTGCCAGCATCAAAGGACAGTTTATCTACGAGCAGTACTTC. Its protein product is CASIKGQFIYEQYF.

The chain carries TRBV3-1 (or the pseudogene TRBV3-2) and TRBJ2-5; D gene uncertain. In germline, CDR1 is LGHDT, CDR2 YNNKEL (reference sequence). Trimming pared 3 bases from V and 0 bases from J, leaving 8 bases between. This CDR3 comprises 14 residues. The CDR3 DNA sequence: TGTGCCAGCAGCCAGAGGACCTACCAAGAGACCCAGTACTTC. Amino acid sequence: CASSQRTYQETQYF.

The genes are TRBV24-1 and TRBJ2-5; 9 nucleotides line up with TRBD1. With 5 bases clipped from V and 5 bases from J, the junction kept 8 bases outside the gene matches. Germline CDR1 and CDR2: KGHDR and SFDVKD. This CDR3 has 15 amino acids. CDR3 sequence: CATSAAGTGKETQYF. The CDR3, as DNA: TGTGCCACCAGTGCCGCCGGGACAGGGAAGGAGACCCAGTACTTC.

This chain uses TRBV5-1 with TRBJ2-5, with TRBD2 matching 9 bases. The ends lost 3 bases at V and 4 bases at J; junction bases unmatched: 4. The CDR3 is 14 amino acids. The germline CDR1 and CDR2 sequences are SGHRS and YFSETQ. CDR3 protein: CASSSAAGGETQYF. CDR3 DNA: TGCGCCAGCAGCTCCGCAGCGGGAGGAGAGACCCAGTACTTC.

This chain links TRBV9 with TRBJ1-2; D perhaps matches TRBD1 (5 bases). The length of the CDR3 is 13 residues. CDR1 SGDLS and CDR2 YYNGEE come from the germline V gene. V lost 0 bases and J 7 bases, leaving 10 bases between the germline ends. Here the CDR3 DNA reads TGTGCCAGCAGCGTAGCTTCAGGGTTTGGCTACACCTTC. It codes for CASSVASGFGYTF.

The chain links TRBV19 to TRBJ1-1, with D possibly TRBD1 on 6 matching bases. The germline V gene encodes CDR1 LNHDA and CDR2 SQIVND (reference sequence). V was pared by 4 bases and J by 4 bases, with 13 bases between. CDR3 length: 14 residues. The CDR3 DNA sequence: TGTGCCAGTAGTAAACAGGGTCTGAGCACTGAAGCTTTCTTT. Protein product: CASSKQGLSTEAFF.

This chain joins TRBV10-3 and TRBJ2-3; 13 bases are shared with TRBD2. This CDR3 has 17 residues. The V and J ends lost 6 bases and 6 bases, in that order; junction bases with no gene match: 12. From germline, CDR1 is ENHRY and CDR2 SYGVKD. The chain's CDR3 is CAISHPLAGGRGDTQYF. CDR3 DNA: TGTGCCATCAGCCACCCACTAGCGGGAGGGCGGGGGGATACGCAGTATTTT.

The rearrangement links TRBV4-1 to TRBJ1-3; tentative D call: TRBD1 (6 bases). The germline CDR1 and CDR2 sequences are MGHRA and YSYEKL. There are 15 residues in the CDR3. V was cut by 4 bases and J by 4 bases, with 14 bases left in between. The CDR3 reads CASSLLPGQGNTIYF. The CDR3 nucleotides read TGCGCCAGCAGCCTCTTACCGGGACAAGGAAACACCATATATTTT.

The chain employs TRBV10-2 and TRBJ1-5, with D tentatively TRBD1 (6 bases). Per germline, CDR1 WSHSY and CDR2 SAAADI. There are 16 residues in the CDR3. The V and J ends lost 0 bases and 0 bases respectively, with 9 bases between them. The CDR3: CASSESGGFSNQPQHF. The CDR3 nucleotides read TGCGCCAGCAGTGAGTCGGGGGGCTTTAGCAATCAGCCCCAGCATTTT.

This chain uses TRBV6-2 or TRBV6-3 with TRBJ1-2; D not resolved. Germline assignment: CDR1 MNHEY and CDR2 SVGEGT. Trimming stripped 3 bases from V and 4 bases from J, with 15 bases between. The CDR3 has 15 residues. This chain's CDR3 is CASSYSGSRSYGYTF. The CDR3 nucleotides are TGTGCCAGCAGTTATTCGGGGTCCAGGAGCTATGGCTACACCTTC.

The J gene is TRBJ1-3, the V gene TRBV19; D gene uncertain. Looked up from germline, CDR1 is LNHDA and CDR2 is SQIVND (reference sequence). The ends were cut back, 5 bases at V and 4 bases at J, with 12 bases in the middle. The CDR3 sequence is 14 residues long. The CDR3 sequence is CASSPAFPGNTIYF. For the CDR3, the DNA is TGTGCCAGTAGTCCCGCATTTCCAGGAAACACCATATATTTT.

Comment on this clone: This sample includes further DNA sequences coding for the same CDR3. The CDR3 reads CASSIGYGYTF. CDR3 DNA sequence: TGTGCCAGTAGTATAGGCTATGGCTACACCTTC. The chain joins TRBV19 to TRBJ1-2; no clear D gene. The CDR3 has 11 amino acids. The V end was cut by 1 base, the J end by 4 bases, with 1 base between. Looked up from germline, CDR1 is LNHDA and CDR2 is SQIVND (reference sequence).

This sequence joins TRBV6-1 and TRBJ2-3, with 9 bases fitting TRBD2. Germline V gives CDR1 MNHNS, CDR2 SASEGT. V shed 0 bases and J 5 bases; nucleotides not matched to a gene: 9. The CDR3 extends over 17 amino acids. The CDR3 protein is CASSEAPSGNTGDTQYF. The CDR3 nucleotides are TGTGCCAGCAGTGAAGCACCTAGCGGGAATACCGGAGATACGCAGTATTTT.

The gene calls are TRBV5-8 and TRBJ1-5, with 10 positions matching TRBD1. The CDR3 spans 15 residues. The junction had 6 bases not matched to a gene; V was cut back by 3 bases and J by 6 bases. Germline V CDR1 and CDR2: SGHTS, YDEGEE. CDR3 sequence: CASSWGQGRVQPQHF. DNA of the CDR3: TGTGCCAGCAGCTGGGGACAGGGGAGGGTTCAGCCCCAGCATTTT. Full variable domain (rest looked up from reference TRBV5-8 and TRBJ1-5): EAGVTQSPTHLIKTRGQQATLRCSPISGHTSVYWYQQALGLGLQFLLWYDEGEERNRGNFPPRFSGRQFPNYSSELNVNALELEDSALYLCASSWGQGRVQPQHFGDGTRLSIL.

The chain employs TRBV7-2 and TRBJ1-4; D call uncertain. This CDR3 has 15 amino acids. V was clipped by 5 bases and J by 3 bases, with 13 bases between them. Looked up from germline, CDR1 is SGHTA and CDR2 is FQGNSA. The CDR3, as DNA: TGTGCCAGCAGCCCAGGCGGATCGGCTAATGAAAAACTGTTTTTT. Its translation is CASSPGGSANEKLFF.